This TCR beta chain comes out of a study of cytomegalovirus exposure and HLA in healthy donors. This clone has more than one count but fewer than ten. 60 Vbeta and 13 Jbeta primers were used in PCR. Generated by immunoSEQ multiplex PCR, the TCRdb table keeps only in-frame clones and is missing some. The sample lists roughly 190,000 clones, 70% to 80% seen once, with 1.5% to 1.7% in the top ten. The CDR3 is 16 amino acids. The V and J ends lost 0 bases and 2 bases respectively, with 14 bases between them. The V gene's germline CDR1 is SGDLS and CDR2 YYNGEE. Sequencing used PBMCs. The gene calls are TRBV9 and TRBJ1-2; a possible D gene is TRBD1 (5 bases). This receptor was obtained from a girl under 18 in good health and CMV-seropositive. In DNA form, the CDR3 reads TGTGCCAGCAGCGTAGGGTCCCCCCGGGGGAACTATGGCTACACCTTC. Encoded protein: CASSVGSPRGNYGYTF.